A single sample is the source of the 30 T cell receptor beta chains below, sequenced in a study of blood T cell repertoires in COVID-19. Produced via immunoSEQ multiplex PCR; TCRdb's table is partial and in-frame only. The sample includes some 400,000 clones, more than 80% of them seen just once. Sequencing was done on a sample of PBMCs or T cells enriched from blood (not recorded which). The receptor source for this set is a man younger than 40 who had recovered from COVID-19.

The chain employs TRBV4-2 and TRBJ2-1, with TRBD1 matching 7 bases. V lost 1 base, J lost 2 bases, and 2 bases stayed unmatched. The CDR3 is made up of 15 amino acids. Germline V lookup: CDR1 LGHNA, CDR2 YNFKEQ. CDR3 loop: CASSQVRGTYNEQFF. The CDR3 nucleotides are TGTGCCAGCAGCCAAGTCAGGGGGACCTACAATGAGCAGTTCTTC.

The CDR3 coding sequence is TGTGCCATCAGTGAGTCGCCGGGTCGGACAGATACGCAGTATTTT. This translates into CAISESPGRTDTQYF. The chain uses TRBV10-3 and TRBJ2-3; D is ambiguous. Germline-derived CDR1 and CDR2 are ENHRY and SYGVKD. The CDR3 runs to 15 residues. Deletions cut 0 bases from V and 3 bases from J, with 10 bases between.

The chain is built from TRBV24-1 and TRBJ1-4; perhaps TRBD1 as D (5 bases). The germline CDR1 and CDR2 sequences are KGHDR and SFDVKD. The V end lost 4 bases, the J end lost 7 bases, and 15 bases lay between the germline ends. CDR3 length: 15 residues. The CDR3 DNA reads TGTGCCACCAGTGACCCAACCCTGGACACTGAAAAACTGTTTTTT. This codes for CATSDPTLDTEKLFF.

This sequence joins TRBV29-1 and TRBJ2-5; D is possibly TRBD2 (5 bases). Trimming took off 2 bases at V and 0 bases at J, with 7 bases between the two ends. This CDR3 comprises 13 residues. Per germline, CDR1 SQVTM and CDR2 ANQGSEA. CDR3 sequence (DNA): TGCAGCGTTGAATTCGGGAACCAAGAGACCCAGTACTTC. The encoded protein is CSVEFGNQETQYF.

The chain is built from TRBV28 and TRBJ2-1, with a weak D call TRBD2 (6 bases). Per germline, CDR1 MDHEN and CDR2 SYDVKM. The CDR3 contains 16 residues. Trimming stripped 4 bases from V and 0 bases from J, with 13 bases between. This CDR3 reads CASSYLHGSSYNEQFF. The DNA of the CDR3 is TGTGCCAGCAGTTATTTGCACGGGAGCTCCTACAATGAGCAGTTCTTC. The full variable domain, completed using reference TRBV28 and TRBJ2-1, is DVKVTQSSRYLVKRTGEKVFLECVQDMDHENMFWYRQDPGLGLRLIYFSYDVKMKEKGDIPEGYSVSREKKERFSLILESASTNQTSMYLCASSYLHGSSYNEQFFGPGTRLTVL.

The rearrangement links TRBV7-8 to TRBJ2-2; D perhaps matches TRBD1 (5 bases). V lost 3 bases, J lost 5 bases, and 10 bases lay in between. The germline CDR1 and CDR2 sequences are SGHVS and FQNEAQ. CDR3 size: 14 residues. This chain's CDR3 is CASSLAGITGELFF. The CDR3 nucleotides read TGTGCCAGCAGCTTGGCAGGGATTACCGGGGAGCTGTTTTTT.

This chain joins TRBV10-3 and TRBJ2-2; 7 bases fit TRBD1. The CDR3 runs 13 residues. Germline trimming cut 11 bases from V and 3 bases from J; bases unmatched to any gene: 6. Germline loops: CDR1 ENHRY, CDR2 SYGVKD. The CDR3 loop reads CASDRADTGELFF. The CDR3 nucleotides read TGTGCCTCAGACAGGGCCGACACCGGGGAGCTGTTTTTT.

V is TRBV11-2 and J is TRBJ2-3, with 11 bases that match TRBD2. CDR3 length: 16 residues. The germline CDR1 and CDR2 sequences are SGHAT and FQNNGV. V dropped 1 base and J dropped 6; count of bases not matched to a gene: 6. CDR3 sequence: CASSLGPGTSGDTQYF. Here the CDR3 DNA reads TGTGCCAGCAGCTTAGGCCCCGGGACTAGCGGTGATACGCAGTATTTT.

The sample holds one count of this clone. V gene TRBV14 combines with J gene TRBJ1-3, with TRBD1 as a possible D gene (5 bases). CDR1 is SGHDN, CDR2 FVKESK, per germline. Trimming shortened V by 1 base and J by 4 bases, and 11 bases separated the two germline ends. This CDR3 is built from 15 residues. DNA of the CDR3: TGTGCCAGCAGCCAAGTGGTGGGGCTCGGAAACACCATATATTTT. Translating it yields CASSQVVGLGNTIYF.

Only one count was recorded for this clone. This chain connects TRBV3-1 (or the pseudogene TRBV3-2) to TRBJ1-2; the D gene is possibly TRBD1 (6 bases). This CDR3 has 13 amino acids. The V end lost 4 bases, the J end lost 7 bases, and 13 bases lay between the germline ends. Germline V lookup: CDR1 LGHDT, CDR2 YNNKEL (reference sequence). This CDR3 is CASSRDETGGYTF. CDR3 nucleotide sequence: TGTGCCAGCAGCCGGGACGAGACAGGTGGCTACACCTTC.

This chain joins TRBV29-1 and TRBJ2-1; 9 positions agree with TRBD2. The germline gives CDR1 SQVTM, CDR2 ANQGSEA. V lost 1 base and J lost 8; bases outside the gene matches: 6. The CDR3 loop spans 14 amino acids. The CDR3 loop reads CSVEGQREVYEQFF. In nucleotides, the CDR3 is TGCAGCGTTGAAGGGCAGCGGGAGGTTTATGAGCAGTTCTTC.

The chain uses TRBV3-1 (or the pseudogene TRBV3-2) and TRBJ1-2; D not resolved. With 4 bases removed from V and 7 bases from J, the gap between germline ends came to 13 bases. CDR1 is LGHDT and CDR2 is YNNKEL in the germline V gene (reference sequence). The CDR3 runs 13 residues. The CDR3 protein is CASSPSGEGGYTF. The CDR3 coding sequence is TGTGCCAGCAGCCCGTCCGGGGAAGGTGGCTACACCTTC.

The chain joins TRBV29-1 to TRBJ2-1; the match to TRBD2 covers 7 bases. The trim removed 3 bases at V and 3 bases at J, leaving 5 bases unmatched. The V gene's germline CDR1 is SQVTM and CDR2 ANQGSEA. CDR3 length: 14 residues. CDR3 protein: CSVDGGSFYNEQFF. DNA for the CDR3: TGCAGCGTTGACGGCGGGAGCTTCTACAATGAGCAGTTCTTC.

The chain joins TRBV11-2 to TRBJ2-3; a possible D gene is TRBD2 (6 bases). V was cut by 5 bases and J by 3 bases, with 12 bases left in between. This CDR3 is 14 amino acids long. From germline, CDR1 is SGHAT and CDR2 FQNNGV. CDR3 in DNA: TGTGCCAGCAGCGTGGGACTTTTTACAGATACGCAGTATTTT. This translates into CASSVGLFTDTQYF.

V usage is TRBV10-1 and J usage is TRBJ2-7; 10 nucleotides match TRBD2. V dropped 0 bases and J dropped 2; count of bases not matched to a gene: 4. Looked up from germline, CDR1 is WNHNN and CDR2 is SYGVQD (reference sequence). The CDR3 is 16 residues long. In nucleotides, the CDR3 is TGCGCCAGCAGTGAGTCGGGGCTAGCGGGAGCCTACGAGCAGTACTTC. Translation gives CASSESGLAGAYEQYF.

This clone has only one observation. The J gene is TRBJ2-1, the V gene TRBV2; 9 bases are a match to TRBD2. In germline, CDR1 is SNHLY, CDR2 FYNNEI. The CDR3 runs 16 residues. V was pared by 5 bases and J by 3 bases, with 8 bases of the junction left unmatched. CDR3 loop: CASSKRLAEIYNEQFF. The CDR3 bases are TGTGCCAGCAGTAAAAGACTAGCGGAAATCTACAATGAGCAGTTCTTC.

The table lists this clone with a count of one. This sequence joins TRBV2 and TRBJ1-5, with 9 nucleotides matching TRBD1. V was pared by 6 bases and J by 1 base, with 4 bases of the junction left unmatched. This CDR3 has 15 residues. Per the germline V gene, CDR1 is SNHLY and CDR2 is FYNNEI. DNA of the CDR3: TGTGCCAGCAGGAGGGACAGGGTAAGCAATCAGCCCCAGCATTTT. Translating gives CASRRDRVSNQPQHF.

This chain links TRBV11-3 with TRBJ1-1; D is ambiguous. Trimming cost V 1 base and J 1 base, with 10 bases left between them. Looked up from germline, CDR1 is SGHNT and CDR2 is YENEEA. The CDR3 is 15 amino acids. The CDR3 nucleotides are TGTGCCAGCAGCTTAGTGCAGGCACCGAACACTGAAGCTTTCTTT. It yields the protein CASSLVQAPNTEAFF.

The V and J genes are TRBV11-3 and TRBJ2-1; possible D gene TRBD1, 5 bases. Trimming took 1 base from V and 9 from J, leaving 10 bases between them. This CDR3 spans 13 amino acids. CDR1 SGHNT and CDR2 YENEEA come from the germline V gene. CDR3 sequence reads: CASSLGTFAEQFF. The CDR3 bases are TGTGCCAGCAGCTTAGGGACATTCGCTGAGCAGTTCTTC.

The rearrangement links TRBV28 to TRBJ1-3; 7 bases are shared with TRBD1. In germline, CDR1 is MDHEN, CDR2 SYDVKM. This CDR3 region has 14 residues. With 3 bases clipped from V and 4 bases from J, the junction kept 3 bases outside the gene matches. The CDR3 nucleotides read TGTGCCAGCAGTTTGAGGGGGCTCGGAAACACCATATATTTT. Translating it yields CASSLRGLGNTIYF.

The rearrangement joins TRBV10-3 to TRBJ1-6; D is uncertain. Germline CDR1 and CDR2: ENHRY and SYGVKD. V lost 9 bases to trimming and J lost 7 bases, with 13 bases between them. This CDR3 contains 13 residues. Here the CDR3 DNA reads TGTGCCATGGGTAGCGGAGAAAATTCACCCCTCCACTTT. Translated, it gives CAMGSGENSPLHF.

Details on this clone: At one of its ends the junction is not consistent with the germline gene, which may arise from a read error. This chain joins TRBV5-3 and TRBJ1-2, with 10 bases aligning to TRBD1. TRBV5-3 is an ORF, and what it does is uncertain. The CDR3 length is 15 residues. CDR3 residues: CVRSSGTGECYGYTF. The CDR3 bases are TGTGTCAGAAGCTCCGGGACAGGGGAGTGCTATGGCTACACCTTC.

CDR3 sequence reads: CASSLLQGLSSGANVLTF. Written as DNA, the CDR3 is TGTGCCAGCAGCTTACTTCAGGGGTTGAGCTCTGGGGCCAACGTCCTGACTTTC. The J gene is TRBJ2-6, the V gene TRBV7-9; tentatively, D is TRBD1 (6 bases). Germline V lookup: CDR1 SEHNR, CDR2 FQNEAQ (reference sequence). The CDR3 loop spans 18 amino acids. Trimming stripped 2 bases from V and 0 bases from J, with 14 bases between.

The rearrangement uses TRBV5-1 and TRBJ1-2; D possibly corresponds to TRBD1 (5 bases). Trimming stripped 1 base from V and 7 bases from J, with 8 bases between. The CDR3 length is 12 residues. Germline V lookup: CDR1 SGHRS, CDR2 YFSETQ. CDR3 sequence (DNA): TGCGCCAGCAGCTTGAGCGGGACTGGCTACACCTTC. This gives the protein CASSLSGTGYTF.

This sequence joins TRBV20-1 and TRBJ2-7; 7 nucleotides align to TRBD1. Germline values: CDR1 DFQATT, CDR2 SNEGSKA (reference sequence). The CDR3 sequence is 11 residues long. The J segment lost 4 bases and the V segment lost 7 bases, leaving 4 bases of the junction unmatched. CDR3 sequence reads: CSVPTGYEQYF. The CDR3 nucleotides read TGCAGTGTTCCGACAGGGTACGAGCAGTACTTC.

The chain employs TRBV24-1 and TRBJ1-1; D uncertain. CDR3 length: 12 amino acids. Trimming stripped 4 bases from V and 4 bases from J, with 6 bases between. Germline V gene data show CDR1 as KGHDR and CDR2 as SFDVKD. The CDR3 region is CATSEEGTEAFF. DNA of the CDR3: TGTGCCACCAGTGAGGAGGGCACTGAAGCTTTCTTT.

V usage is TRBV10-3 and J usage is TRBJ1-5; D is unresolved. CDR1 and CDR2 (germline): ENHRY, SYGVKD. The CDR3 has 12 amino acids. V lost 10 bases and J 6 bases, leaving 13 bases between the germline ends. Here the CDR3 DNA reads TGTGCCACCCGGGGTGACGGTCAGCCCCAGCATTTT. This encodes CATRGDGQPQHF.

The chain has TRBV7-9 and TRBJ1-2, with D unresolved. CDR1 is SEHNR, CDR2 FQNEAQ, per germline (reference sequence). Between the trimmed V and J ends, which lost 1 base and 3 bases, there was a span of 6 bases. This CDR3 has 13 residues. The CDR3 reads CASSLGEDYGYTF. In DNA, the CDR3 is TGTGCCAGCAGCTTAGGAGAAGACTATGGCTACACCTTC.

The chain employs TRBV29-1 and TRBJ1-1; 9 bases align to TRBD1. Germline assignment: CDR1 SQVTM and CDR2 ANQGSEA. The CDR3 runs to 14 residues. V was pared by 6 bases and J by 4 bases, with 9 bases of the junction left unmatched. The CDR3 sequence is CSVGSGTGFTEAFF. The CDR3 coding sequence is TGCAGCGTAGGATCCGGGACAGGGTTCACTGAAGCTTTCTTT.

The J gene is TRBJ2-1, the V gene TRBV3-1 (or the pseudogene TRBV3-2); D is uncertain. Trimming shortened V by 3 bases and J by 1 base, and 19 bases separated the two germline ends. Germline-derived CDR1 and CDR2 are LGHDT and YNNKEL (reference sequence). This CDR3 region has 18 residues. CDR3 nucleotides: TGTGCCAGCAGCCACGGCTTAACCGATAAGAGGTCCTACAATGAGCAGTTCTTC. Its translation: CASSHGLTDKRSYNEQFF.